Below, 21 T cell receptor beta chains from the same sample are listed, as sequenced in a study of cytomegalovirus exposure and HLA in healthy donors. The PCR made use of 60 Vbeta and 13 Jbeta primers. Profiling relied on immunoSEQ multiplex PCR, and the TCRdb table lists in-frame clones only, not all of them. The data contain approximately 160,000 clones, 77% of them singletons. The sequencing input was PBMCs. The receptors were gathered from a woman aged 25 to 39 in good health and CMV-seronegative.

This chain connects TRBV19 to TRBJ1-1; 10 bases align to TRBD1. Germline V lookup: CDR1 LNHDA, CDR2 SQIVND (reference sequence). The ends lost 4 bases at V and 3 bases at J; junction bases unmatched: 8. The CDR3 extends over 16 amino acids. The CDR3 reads CASSTPSGTGDTEAFF. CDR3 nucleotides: TGTGCCAGTAGTACACCCTCCGGGACAGGGGACACTGAAGCTTTCTTT.

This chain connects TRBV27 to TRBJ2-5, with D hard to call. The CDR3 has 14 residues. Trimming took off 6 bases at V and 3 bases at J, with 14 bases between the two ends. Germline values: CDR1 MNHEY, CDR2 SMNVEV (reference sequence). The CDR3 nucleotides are TGTGCCAGCAGCGACTTTTTAGGAAAAGAGACCCAGTACTTC. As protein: CASSDFLGKETQYF.

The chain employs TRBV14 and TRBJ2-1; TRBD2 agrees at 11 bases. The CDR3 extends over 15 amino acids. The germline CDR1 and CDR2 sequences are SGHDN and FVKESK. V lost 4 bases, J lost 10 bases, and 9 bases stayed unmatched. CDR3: CASSLRTSGFNEQFF. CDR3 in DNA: TGTGCCAGCAGCCTACGGACTAGCGGGTTCAACGAGCAGTTCTTC.

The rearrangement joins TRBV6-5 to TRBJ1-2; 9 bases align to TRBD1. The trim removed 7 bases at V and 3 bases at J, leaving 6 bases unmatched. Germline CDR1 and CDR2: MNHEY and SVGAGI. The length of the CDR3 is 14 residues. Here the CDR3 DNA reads TGTGCCAGCAAAACAGGGGGCTCTGACTATGGCTACACCTTC. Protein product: CASKTGGSDYGYTF.

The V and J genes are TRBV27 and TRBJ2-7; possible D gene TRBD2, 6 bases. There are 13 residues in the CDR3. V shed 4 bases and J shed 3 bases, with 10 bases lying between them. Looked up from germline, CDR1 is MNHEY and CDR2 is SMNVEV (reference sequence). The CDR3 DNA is TGTGCCAGCAGTTCGGGGGATCACTACGAGCAGTACTTC. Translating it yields CASSSGDHYEQYF.

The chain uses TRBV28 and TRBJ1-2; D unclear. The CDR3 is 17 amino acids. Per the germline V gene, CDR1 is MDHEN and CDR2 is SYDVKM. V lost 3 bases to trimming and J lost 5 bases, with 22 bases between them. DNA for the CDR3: TGTGCCAGCAGTTTTATTTCCACCGGGTCGTTCAATTATGGCTACACCTTC. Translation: CASSFISTGSFNYGYTF.

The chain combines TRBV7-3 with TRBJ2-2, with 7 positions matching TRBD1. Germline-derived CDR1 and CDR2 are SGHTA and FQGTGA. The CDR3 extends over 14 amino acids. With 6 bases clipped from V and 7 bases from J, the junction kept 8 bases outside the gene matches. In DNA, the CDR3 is TGTGCCAGCAGGATCGACAGGGATAACGGGGAGCTGTTTTTT. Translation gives CASRIDRDNGELFF.

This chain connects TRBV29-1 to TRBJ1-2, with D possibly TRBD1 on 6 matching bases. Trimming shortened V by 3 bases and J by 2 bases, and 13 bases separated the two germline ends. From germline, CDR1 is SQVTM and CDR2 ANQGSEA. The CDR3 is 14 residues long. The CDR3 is CSVDGPGANYGYTF. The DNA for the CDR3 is TGCAGCGTTGACGGTCCAGGGGCGAACTATGGCTACACCTTC.

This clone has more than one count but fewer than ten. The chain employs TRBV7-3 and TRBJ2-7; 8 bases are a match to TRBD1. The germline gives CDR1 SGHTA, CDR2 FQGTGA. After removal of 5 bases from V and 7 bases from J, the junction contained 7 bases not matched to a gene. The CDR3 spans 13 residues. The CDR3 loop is CASSTRQGREQYF. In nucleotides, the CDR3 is TGTGCCAGCAGCACCCGACAGGGGAGGGAGCAGTACTTC.

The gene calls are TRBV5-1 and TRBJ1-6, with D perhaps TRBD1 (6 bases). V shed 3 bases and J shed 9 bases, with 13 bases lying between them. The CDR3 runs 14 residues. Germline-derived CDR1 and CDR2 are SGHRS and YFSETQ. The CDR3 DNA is TGCGCCAGCAGCTGGGGCCAGGGGAGTTCACCCCTCCACTTT. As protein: CASSWGQGSSPLHF.

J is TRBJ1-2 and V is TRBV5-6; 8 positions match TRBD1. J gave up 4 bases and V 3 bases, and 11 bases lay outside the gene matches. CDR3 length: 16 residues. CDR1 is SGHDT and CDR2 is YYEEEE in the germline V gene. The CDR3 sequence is CASSYKGRGPVYGYTF. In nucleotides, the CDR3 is TGTGCCAGCAGCTATAAGGGCAGGGGGCCCGTCTATGGCTACACCTTC.

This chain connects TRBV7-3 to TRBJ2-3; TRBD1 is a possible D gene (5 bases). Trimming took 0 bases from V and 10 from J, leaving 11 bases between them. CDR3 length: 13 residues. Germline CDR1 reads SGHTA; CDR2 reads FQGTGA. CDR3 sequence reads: CASSLTQGSAQYF. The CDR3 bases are TGTGCCAGCAGCTTAACCCAGGGAAGTGCGCAGTATTTT.

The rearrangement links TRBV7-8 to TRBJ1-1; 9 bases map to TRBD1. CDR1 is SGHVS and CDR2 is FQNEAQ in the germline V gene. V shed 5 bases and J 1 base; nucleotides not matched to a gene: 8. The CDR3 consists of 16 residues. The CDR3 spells CASSPWTGDRNTEAFF. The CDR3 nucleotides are TGTGCCAGCAGCCCTTGGACAGGGGATAGGAACACTGAAGCTTTCTTT.

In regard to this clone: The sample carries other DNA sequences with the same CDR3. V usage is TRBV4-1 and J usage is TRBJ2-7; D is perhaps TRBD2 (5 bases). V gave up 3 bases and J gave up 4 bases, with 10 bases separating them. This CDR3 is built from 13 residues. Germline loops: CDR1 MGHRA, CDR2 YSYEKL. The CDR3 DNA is TGCGCCAGCAGCCACTCGGGGAGTTACGAGCAGTACTTC. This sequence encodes CASSHSGSYEQYF.

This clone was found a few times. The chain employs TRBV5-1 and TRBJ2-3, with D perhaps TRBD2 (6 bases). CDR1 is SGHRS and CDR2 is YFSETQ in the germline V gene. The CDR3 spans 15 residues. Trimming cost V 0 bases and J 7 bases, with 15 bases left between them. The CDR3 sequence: CASSLEGRAGNTQYF. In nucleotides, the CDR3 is TGCGCCAGCAGCTTGGAGGGCAGGGCGGGAAATACGCAGTATTTT.

Here the CDR3 reads CASSFDRYGYTF. The CDR3, as DNA: TGTGCCAGCAGTTTTGACAGATATGGCTACACCTTC. The chain has TRBV28 and TRBJ1-2; D is possibly TRBD1 (5 bases). The CDR3 covers 12 residues. V lost 3 bases to trimming and J lost 5 bases, with 7 bases between them. From germline, CDR1 is MDHEN and CDR2 SYDVKM.

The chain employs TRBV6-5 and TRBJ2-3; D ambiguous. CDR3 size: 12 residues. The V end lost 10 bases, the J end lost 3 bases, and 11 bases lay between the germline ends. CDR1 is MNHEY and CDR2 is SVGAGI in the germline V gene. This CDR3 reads CATPWLTDTQYF. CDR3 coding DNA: TGTGCCACCCCCTGGCTTACAGATACGCAGTATTTT.

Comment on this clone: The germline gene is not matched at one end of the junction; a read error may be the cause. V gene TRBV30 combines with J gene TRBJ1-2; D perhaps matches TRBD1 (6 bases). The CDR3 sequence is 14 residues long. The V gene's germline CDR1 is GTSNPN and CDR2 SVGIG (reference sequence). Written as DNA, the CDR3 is TGTGCCTGGAGCAGGACAGCGCTAAACTATGGCTACCCCTTC. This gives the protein CAWSRTALNYGYPF.

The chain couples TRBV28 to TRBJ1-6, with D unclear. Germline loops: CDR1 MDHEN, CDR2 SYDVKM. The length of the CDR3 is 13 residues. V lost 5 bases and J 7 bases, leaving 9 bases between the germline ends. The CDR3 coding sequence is TGTGCCAGCAGTGTAAGCGGGAATTCACCCCTCCACTTT. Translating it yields CASSVSGNSPLHF.

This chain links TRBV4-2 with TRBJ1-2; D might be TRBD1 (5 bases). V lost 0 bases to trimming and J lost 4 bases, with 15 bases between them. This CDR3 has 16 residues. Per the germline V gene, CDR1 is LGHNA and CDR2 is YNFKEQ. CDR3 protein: CASSQEYQGLSYGYTF. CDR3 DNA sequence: TGTGCCAGCAGCCAAGAATATCAGGGACTCAGCTATGGCTACACCTTC.

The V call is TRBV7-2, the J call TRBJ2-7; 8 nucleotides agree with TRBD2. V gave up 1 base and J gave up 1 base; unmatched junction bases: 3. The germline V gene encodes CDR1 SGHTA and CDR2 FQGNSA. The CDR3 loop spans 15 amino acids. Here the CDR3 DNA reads TGTGCCAGCAGCTTAGAGCGCGGGGGGTCCTACGAGCAGTACTTC. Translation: CASSLERGGSYEQYF.